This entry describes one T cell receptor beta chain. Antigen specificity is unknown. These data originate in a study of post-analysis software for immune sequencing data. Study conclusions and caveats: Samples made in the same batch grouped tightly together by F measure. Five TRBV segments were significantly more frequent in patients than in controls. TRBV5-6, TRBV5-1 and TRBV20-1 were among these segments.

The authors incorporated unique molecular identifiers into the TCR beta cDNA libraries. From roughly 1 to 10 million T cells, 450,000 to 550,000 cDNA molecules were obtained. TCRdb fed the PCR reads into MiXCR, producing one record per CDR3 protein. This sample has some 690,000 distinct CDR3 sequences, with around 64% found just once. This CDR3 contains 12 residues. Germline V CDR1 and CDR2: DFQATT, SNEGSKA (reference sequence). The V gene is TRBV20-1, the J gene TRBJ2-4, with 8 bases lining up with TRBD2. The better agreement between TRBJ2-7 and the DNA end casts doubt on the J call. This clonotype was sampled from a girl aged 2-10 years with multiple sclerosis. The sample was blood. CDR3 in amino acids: CSGREVSYEQYF. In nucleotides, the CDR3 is TGCAGTGGGCGGGAGGTGTCCTACGAGCAGTACTTC.